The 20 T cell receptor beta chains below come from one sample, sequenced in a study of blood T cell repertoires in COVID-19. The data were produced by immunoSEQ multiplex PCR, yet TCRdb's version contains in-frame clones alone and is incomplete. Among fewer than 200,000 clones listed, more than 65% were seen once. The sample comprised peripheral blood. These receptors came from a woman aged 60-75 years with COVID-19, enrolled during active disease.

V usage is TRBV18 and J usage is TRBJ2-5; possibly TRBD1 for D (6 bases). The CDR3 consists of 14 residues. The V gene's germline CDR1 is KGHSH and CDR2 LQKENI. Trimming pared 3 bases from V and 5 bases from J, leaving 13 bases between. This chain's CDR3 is CASSPGQGFETQYF. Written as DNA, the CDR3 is TGTGCCAGCTCACCCGGGCAGGGGTTCGAGACCCAGTACTTC.

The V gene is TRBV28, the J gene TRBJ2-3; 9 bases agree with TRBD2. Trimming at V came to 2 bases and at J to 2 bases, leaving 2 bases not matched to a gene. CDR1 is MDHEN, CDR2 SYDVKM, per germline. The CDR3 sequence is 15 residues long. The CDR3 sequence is CASSLGGRVTDTQYF. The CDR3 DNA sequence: TGTGCCAGCAGTTTAGGCGGGAGGGTCACAGATACGCAGTATTTT.

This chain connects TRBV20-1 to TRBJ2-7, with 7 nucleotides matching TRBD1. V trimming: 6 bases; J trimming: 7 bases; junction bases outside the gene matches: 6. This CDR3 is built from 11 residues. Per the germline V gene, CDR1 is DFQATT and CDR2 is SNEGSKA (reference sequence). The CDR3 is CSATTGVEQYV. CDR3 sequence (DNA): TGCAGTGCCACCACAGGGGTGGAGCAGTACGTC.

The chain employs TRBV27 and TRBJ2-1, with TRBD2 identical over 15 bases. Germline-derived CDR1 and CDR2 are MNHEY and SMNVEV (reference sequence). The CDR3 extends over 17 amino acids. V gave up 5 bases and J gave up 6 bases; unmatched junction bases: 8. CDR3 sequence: CASSTRRTSGRVNEQFF. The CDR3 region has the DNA TGTGCCAGCAGTACACGAAGGACTAGCGGGAGGGTCAATGAGCAGTTCTTC.

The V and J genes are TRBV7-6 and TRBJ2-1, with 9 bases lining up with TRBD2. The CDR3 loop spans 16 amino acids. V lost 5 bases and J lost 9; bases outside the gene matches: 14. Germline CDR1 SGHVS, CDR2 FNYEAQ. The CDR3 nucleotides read TGTGCCAGCAGCACCCTCGGGGCGGGAGGGCCTGGTGAGCAGTTCTTC. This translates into CASSTLGAGGPGEQFF.

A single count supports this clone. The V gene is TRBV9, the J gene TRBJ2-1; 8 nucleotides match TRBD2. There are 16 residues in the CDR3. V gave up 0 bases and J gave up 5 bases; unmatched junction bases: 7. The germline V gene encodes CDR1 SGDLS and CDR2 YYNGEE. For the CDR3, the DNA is TGTGCCAGCAGCGTAGGAGCGGGAGCACTCGACAATGAGCAGTTCTTC. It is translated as CASSVGAGALDNEQFF.

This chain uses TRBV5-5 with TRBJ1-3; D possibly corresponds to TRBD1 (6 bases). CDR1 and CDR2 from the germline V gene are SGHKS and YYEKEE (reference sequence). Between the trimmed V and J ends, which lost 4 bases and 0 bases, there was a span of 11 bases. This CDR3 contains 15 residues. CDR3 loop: CASSPTGNSGNTIYF. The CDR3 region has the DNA TGTGCCAGCAGCCCCACAGGGAACTCTGGAAACACCATATATTTT.

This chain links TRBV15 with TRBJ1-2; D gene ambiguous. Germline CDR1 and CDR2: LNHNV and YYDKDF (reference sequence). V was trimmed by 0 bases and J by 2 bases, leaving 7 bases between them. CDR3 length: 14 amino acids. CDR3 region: CATSRDRGNYGYTF. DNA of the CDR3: TGTGCCACCAGCAGAGATCGGGGAAACTATGGCTACACCTTC.

The CDR3 region is CASSPEGGRGAGTDTQYF. In DNA form, the CDR3 reads TGCGCCAGCAGCCCGGAAGGTGGGCGGGGGGCAGGCACAGATACGCAGTATTTT. This sequence joins TRBV4-1 and TRBJ2-3; 8 nucleotides align to TRBD2. The CDR3 totals 18 residues. V gave up 4 bases and J gave up 1 base; unmatched junction bases: 13. In germline, CDR1 is MGHRA, CDR2 YSYEKL.

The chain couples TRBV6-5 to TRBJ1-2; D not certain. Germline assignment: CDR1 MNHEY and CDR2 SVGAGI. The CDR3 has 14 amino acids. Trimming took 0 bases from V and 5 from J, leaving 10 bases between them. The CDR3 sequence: CASSYSAGEYGYTF. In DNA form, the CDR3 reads TGTGCCAGCAGTTACTCGGCAGGCGAATATGGCTACACCTTC.

The CDR3 DNA follows: TGTGCCAGCTCACCCAATTTTGATCAGCCCCAGCATTTT. As protein: CASSPNFDQPQHF. V and J are TRBV18 and TRBJ1-5; D gene unclear. The germline V gene has CDR1 KGHSH and CDR2 LQKENI. The V and J ends lost 3 bases and 5 bases respectively, with 8 bases between them. CDR3 length equals 13 residues.

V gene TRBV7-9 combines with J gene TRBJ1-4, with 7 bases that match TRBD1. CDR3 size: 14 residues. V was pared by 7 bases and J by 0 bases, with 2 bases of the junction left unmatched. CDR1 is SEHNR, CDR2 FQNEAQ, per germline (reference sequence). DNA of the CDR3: TGTGCCAGCACCACAGGGGCAACTAATGAAAAACTGTTTTTT. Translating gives CASTTGATNEKLFF.

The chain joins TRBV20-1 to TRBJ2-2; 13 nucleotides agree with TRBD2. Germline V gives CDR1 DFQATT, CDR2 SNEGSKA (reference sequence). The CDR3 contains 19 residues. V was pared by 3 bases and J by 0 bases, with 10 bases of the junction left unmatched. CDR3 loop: CSASDFRLAGGPNTGELFF. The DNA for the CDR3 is TGCAGTGCTAGTGATTTTCGACTAGCGGGAGGTCCGAACACCGGGGAGCTGTTTTTT.

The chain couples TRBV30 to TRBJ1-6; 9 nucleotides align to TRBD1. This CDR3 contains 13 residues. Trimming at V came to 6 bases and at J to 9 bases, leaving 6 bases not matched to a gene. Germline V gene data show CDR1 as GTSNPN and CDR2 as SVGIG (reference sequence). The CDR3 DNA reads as TGTGCCTGCAGCGACAGGGGGTCTTCACCCCTCCACTTT. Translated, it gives CACSDRGSSPLHF.

In nucleotides, the CDR3 is TGTGCCAGTAGTATAGATCCCCAGGGGACGTCCGAAGCTTTCTTT. Translating it yields CASSIDPQGTSEAFF. The chain is built from TRBV19 and TRBJ1-1; D may be TRBD1 (6 bases). Germline CDR1 is LNHDA and CDR2 is SQIVND (reference sequence). V lost 0 bases to trimming and J lost 8 bases, with 16 bases between them. This CDR3 has 15 residues. Full variable domain (outside the CDR3, taken from reference TRBV19 and TRBJ1-1): DGGITQSPKYLFRKEGQNVTLSCEQNLNHDAMYWYRQDPGQGLRLIYYSQIVNDFQKGDIAEGYSVSREKKESFPLTVTSAQKNPTAFYLCASSIDPQGTSEAFFGQGTRLTVV.

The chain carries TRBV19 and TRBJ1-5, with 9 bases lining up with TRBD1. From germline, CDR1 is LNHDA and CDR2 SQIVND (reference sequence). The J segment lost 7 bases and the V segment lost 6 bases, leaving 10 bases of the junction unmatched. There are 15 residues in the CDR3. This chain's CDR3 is CASSAGTGRLQPQHF. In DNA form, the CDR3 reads TGTGCCAGTAGCGCCGGGACAGGGAGGTTACAGCCCCAGCATTTT.

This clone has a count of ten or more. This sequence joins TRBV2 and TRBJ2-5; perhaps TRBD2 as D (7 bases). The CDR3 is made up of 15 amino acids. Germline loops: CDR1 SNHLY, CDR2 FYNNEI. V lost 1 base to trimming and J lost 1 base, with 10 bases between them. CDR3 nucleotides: TGTGCCAGCAGTGAAGGCGGGGGCCGCCAAGAGACCCAGTACTTC. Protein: CASSEGGGRQETQYF.

CDR3 in DNA: TGTGCCAGCAGTGGGATCGGACAGTACACAGATACGCAGTATTTT. This translates into CASSGIGQYTDTQYF. V usage is TRBV28 and J usage is TRBJ2-3; weak D call: TRBD1 (6 bases). V dropped 5 bases and J dropped 2 bases, with 14 bases sitting between them. CDR3 length: 15 amino acids. Germline V gives CDR1 MDHEN, CDR2 SYDVKM. Looking up the rest from reference TRBV28 and TRBJ2-3 gives the full variable domain: DVKVTQSSRYLVKRTGEKVFLECVQDMDHENMFWYRQDPGLGLRLIYFSYDVKMKEKGDIPEGYSVSREKKERFSLILESASTNQTSMYLCASSGIGQYTDTQYFGPGTRLTVL.

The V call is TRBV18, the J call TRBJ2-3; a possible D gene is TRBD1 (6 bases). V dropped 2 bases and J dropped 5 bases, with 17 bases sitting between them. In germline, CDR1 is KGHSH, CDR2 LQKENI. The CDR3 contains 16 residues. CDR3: CASSPRGTQTIDTQYF. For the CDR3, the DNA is TGTGCCAGCTCACCAAGGGGGACACAAACGATAGATACGCAGTATTTT.

The CDR3 nucleotides are TGTGCCAGCAGCTTGGGTTCCGGGACAGAACGAAACACCATATATTTT. This sequence encodes CASSLGSGTERNTIYF. The chain carries TRBV5-5 and TRBJ1-3; 7 bases fit TRBD1. The trim removed 0 bases at V and 5 bases at J, leaving 8 bases unmatched. Germline CDR1 and CDR2: SGHKS and YYEKEE (reference sequence). This CDR3 is built from 16 residues.